A selection of T cell receptor beta chains follows, all from one sample in a study of cytomegalovirus exposure and HLA in healthy donors. The data were produced by immunoSEQ multiplex PCR, yet TCRdb's version contains in-frame clones alone and is incomplete. The sample has about 210,000 clones; over 75% are singletons. Source material: PBMCs. The receptors stem from a male donor in good health and CMV-seronegative. The CDR3 runs from the conserved cysteine through the conserved F or W. The D gene is left open where the match is weak. The size of a clone is reported for some rows only, either as once, few or many, or as a class for expanded clones.

D: TRBD1
J: TRBJ1-1
V: TRBV28
size: -
DNA: TGTGCCAGCAGGGGGACAGGTGGCCTAATGAACACTGAAGCTTTCTTT
CDR3: CASRGTGGLMNTEAFF

D: TRBD2
J: TRBJ2-3
V: TRBV7-8
size: once
DNA: TGTGCCAGCAGCTTGACTAGCGGGGGCACAGATACGCAGTATTTT
CDR3: CASSLTSGGTDTQYF

D: -
J: TRBJ2-1
V: TRBV11-1
size: -
DNA: TGTGCCAGCAGCTTAGCCGGGAGTAATGAGCAGTTCTTC
CDR3: CASSLAGSNEQFF

D: TRBD1
J: TRBJ1-4
V: TRBV7-3
size: -
DNA: TGTGCCAGCAGCTTATGGGACAGCTCGAATGAAAAACTGTTTTTT
CDR3: CASSLWDSSNEKLFF

D: -
J: TRBJ2-7
V: TRBV4-3
size: -
DNA: TGCGCCAGCAGCCAGAATACAGGGATGACCTACGAGCAGTACTTC
CDR3: CASSQNTGMTYEQYF

D: TRBD2
J: TRBJ2-7
V: TRBV4-3
size: -
DNA: TGCGCCAGCAGCCAACCCCCCTCGACTAGCGGGAGACCCTACGAGCAGTACTTC
CDR3: CASSQPPSTSGRPYEQYF

D: TRBD1
J: TRBJ1-6
V: TRBV7-9
size: -
DNA: TGTGCCAGCAGCCGACAGGGGGTAGGGAATTCACCCCTCCACTTT
CDR3: CASSRQGVGNSPLHF

D: TRBD1
J: TRBJ2-7
V: TRBV4-3
size: -
DNA: TGCGCCAGCAGCCCTTCCCAGCAGGGGGTTGTACCCTACGAGCAGTACTTC
CDR3: CASSPSQQGVVPYEQYF

D: TRBD2
J: TRBJ2-5
V: TRBV27
size: once
DNA: TGTGCCAGCAGTTTGGGTAGCGGGGGACCCGGTGGCCAGTACTTC
CDR3: CASSLGSGGPGGQYF

D: TRBD1
J: TRBJ2-7
V: TRBV6-6
size: few
DNA: TGTGCCAGCAGTGCCCTAGGGACAGGGTCGGGCTACGAGCAGTACTTC
CDR3: CASSALGTGSGYEQYF

D: TRBD1
J: TRBJ1-2
V: TRBV7-9
size: -
DNA: TGTTCCAGCAGCTTAGCGGGGACAGGGCTGAACTATGGCTACACCTTC
CDR3: CSSSLAGTGLNYGYTF

D: -
J: TRBJ1-5
V: TRBV28
size: -
DNA: TGTGCCAGCAAGCTCCTCAATCAGCCCCAGCATTTT
CDR3: CASKLLNQPQHF

D: -
J: TRBJ2-2
V: TRBV19
size: -
DNA: TGTGCCAGTAGTATCGGGGTTACCGGGGAGCTGTTTTTT
CDR3: CASSIGVTGELFF

D: -
J: TRBJ2-7
V: TRBV5-1
size: few
DNA: TGCGCCAGCAGCTTGGATGGGGGCGTTTACGAGCAGTACTTC
CDR3: CASSLDGGVYEQYF

D: TRBD1
J: TRBJ2-1
V: TRBV5-4
size: -
DNA: TGTGCCAGCAGCTCGGGGGACAGGGGGCGGGATGAGCAGTTCTTC
CDR3: CASSSGDRGRDEQFF

D: -
J: TRBJ1-2
V: TRBV6-6
size: -
DNA: TGTGCCAGCAGTCCTTGGGAGGGGGGCTACACCTTC
CDR3: CASSPWEGGYTF

D: TRBD2
J: TRBJ2-3
V: TRBV18
size: -
DNA: TGTGCCAGCTCACCGGGACTAGCGGGATCAGATACGCAGTATTTT
CDR3: CASSPGLAGSDTQYF

D: -
J: TRBJ2-1
V: TRBV28
size: few
DNA: TGTGCCAGCAGTTCCCCCAATGTGCAGTTCTTC
CDR3: CASSSPNVQFF

D: -
J: TRBJ1-1
V: TRBV29-1
size: -
DNA: TGCAGCTCGAGAGATACCACTGAAGCTTTCTTT
CDR3: CSSRDTTEAFF

D: TRBD2
J: TRBJ2-7
V: TRBV4-2
size: once
DNA: TGTGCCAGCAGCCAAGATAGCGGGAGGCTCTCCTACGAGCAGTACTTC
CDR3: CASSQDSGRLSYEQYF

D: TRBD2
J: TRBJ2-1
V: TRBV7-9
size: -
DNA: TGTGCCAGCAGCTTAAGTCTAGCGGGATCTTACAATGAGCAGTTCTTC
CDR3: CASSLSLAGSYNEQFF

D: -
J: TRBJ2-2
V: TRBV29-1
size: -
DNA: TGCAGCGTTGAAAGGGGACTCGGCACCGGGGAGCTGTTTTTT
CDR3: CSVERGLGTGELFF

D: -
J: TRBJ1-1
V: TRBV18
size: -
DNA: TGTGCCAGCTCACCGTTCCGGGATTTGAACACTGAAGCTTTCTTT
CDR3: CASSPFRDLNTEAFF

D: TRBD1
J: TRBJ2-5
V: TRBV5-1
size: -
DNA: TGCGCCAGCAGCGCGGGACAGGGGGCTGAAGAGACCCAGTACTTC
CDR3: CASSAGQGAEETQYF

D: -
J: TRBJ2-7
V: TRBV27
size: -
DNA: TGTGCCAGCAGTCGGCGGACTGCCCCTCGGGAGCAGTACTTC
CDR3: CASSRRTAPREQYF

D: TRBD1
J: TRBJ2-7
V: TRBV4-2
size: -
DNA: TGTGCCAGCAGCCAAGATCCGGGACAGGGGTCCTACGAGCAGTACTTC
CDR3: CASSQDPGQGSYEQYF

D: TRBD1
J: TRBJ2-3
V: TRBV19
size: -
DNA: TGTGCCAGTAGTATAGGGACAGGGTTCCCAGATACGCAGTATTTT
CDR3: CASSIGTGFPDTQYF

D: TRBD2
J: TRBJ2-7
V: TRBV7-8
size: -
DNA: TGTGCCAGCAGCTTACCACGGACTAGCGGCCAATCCTCCTACGAGCAGTACTTC
CDR3: CASSLPRTSGQSSYEQYF

D: TRBD2
J: TRBJ2-3
V: TRBV5-1
size: few
DNA: TGCGCCAGCAGCCCGCGGGGGGGGCGGGATACGCAGTATTTT
CDR3: CASSPRGGRDTQYF

D: -
J: TRBJ1-1
V: TRBV5-6
size: -
DNA: TGTGCCAGCAGCTTGTTCCGGGGGGCCACTGAAGCTTTCTTT
CDR3: CASSLFRGATEAFF

D: -
J: TRBJ2-1
V: TRBV19
size: -
DNA: TGTGCCAGTAGCGCCCCGGGAAGGTGGGACAATGAGCAGTTCTTC
CDR3: CASSAPGRWDNEQFF

D: TRBD1
J: TRBJ2-7
V: TRBV4-3
size: once
DNA: TGCGCCAGCAGCCAGGGCTGGACAGGGGAGGCTTTGGAGCAGTACTTC
CDR3: CASSQGWTGEALEQYF

D: TRBD2
J: TRBJ2-7
V: TRBV11-2
size: -
DNA: TGTGCCAGCAGCGCGACTAGCGGGAGAGCCGAGCAGTACTTC
CDR3: CASSATSGRAEQYF

D: -
J: TRBJ2-7
V: TRBV5-4
size: -
DNA: TGTGCCAGCAGCGCCGGGACTCCCGGAGACGAAAAAGAGCAGTACTTC
CDR3: CASSAGTPGDEKEQYF

D: TRBD1
J: TRBJ2-7
V: TRBV7-6
size: -
DNA: TGTGCCAGCAGCTTAGACAGGGGCGAGCAGTACTTC
CDR3: CASSLDRGEQYF

D: -
J: TRBJ2-7
V: TRBV7-9
size: -
DNA: TGTGCCAGCAGCTTAGCGGGCAGTACCTACGAGCAGTACTTC
CDR3: CASSLAGSTYEQYF

D: TRBD1
J: TRBJ1-5
V: TRBV28
size: -
DNA: TGTGCCAGCAGCCCCGACAGGGTTAATCAGCCCCAGCATTTT
CDR3: CASSPDRVNQPQHF

D: -
J: TRBJ2-2
V: TRBV21-1
size: -
DNA: TGTGCCAGCAGCAAACGAGTAGCTATGTGTCCCGACAGGGCGAACACCGGGGAGCTGTTTTTT
CDR3: CASSKRVAMCPDRANTGELFF

D: -
J: TRBJ2-7
V: TRBV7-9
size: -
DNA: TGTGCCAGCAGCGACCAGGGACATTCCTACGAGCAGTACTTC
CDR3: CASSDQGHSYEQYF

D: -
J: TRBJ2-7
V: TRBV6-1
size: -
DNA: TGTGCCAGCAGTGATCGGGGTAGGGGGGGTGAGCAGTACTTC
CDR3: CASSDRGRGGEQYF

D: -
J: TRBJ1-1
V: TRBV29-1
size: once
DNA: TGCAGCGTTGAAGGGGTCAGGGCAGGCGCTGAAGCTTTCTTT
CDR3: CSVEGVRAGAEAFF

D: TRBD1
J: TRBJ1-1
V: TRBV9
size: -
DNA: TGTGCCAGCAGCGCCGGAGGACAGGTGTTGGATGAAGCTTTCTTT
CDR3: CASSAGGQVLDEAFF

D: -
J: TRBJ1-2
V: TRBV19
size: -
DNA: TGTGCCAGTAGTATTTGGGGCATCGACTATGGCTACACCTTC
CDR3: CASSIWGIDYGYTF

D: TRBD2
J: TRBJ2-7
V: TRBV5-3
size: -
DNA: TGTGCCAGCAGCAATCGGGAGGGCTCCTACGAGCAGTACTTC
CDR3: CASSNREGSYEQYF

D: TRBD2
J: TRBJ2-3
V: TRBV9
size: -
DNA: TGTGCCAGCAGCCCCACTAGCGGGAGTAGCACAGATACGCAGTATTTT
CDR3: CASSPTSGSSTDTQYF

D: -
J: TRBJ1-6
V: TRBV28
size: -
DNA: TGTGCCAGCAGTACCAGGGTGATGTCACCCCTCCACTTT
CDR3: CASSTRVMSPLHF

D: TRBD2
J: TRBJ2-7
V: TRBV15
size: -
DNA: TGTGCCACAAGCAGGGGACTAGCGTCATACGAGCAGTACTTC
CDR3: CATSRGLASYEQYF

D: TRBD1
J: TRBJ2-7
V: TRBV15
size: -
DNA: TGTGCCACCAGCAGGGCCGGGACAGGGGGTGGCGAGCAGTACTTC
CDR3: CATSRAGTGGGEQYF

D: -
J: TRBJ1-1
V: TRBV19
size: -
DNA: TGTGCCAGTAGACGGGCAGGGTCTATGACTGAAGCTTTCTTT
CDR3: CASRRAGSMTEAFF

D: TRBD2
J: TRBJ2-2
V: TRBV4-1
size: -
DNA: TGCGCCAGCAGCCCCTTAGGACTAGCGGGGCCAAACACCGGGGAGCTGTTTTTT
CDR3: CASSPLGLAGPNTGELFF

D: -
J: TRBJ2-7
V: TRBV7-2
size: -
DNA: TGTGCCAGCAGCCTAACCGGGACAAGTCTCTACGAGCAGTACTTC
CDR3: CASSLTGTSLYEQYF

D: TRBD2
J: TRBJ2-3
V: TRBV19
size: once
DNA: TGTGCCAGTAGGACACCAGCGGGGGGAACAGATACGCAGTATTTT
CDR3: CASRTPAGGTDTQYF